This T cell receptor beta chain is from a study of T-cell memory formation after mild COVID-19. Study summary: There were largely donor-specific TCR clusters.

A single record per CDR3 protein comes from TCRdb applying MiXCR to the 5' RACE reads. The sample lists 90,000 to 120,000 distinct CDR3 sequences; 11% were seen once. Study outcomes and limitations: Contracting clones localized mainly to CM and EM when CD4+ and mainly to EMRA when CD8+. Day 15 to 85 contractors were CD4/CD8 balanced; later expanders leaned CD4+. Prior to infection, memory already included some responding clones, suggesting cross-reactive memory joined.

The germline V gene has CDR1 SGHTA and CDR2 FQGNSA. Trimming stripped 2 bases from V and 4 bases from J, with 13 bases between. The CDR3 contains 15 residues. Notes on this clonotype: Its matching antigen is unknown.

The sample comprised PBMCs or a T cell subset sorted from them (not recorded which). The receptor was isolated from a man between 18 and 35 years old who had mild COVID-19 (a few samples of this study predate the infection). Cell type and time point are not known. The gene calls are TRBV7-2 and TRBJ2-3; D may be TRBD2 (5 bases). This chain's CDR3 is CASSLFFLRADTQYF. Written as DNA, the CDR3 is TGTGCCAGCAGCTTATTCTTCTTGAGGGCAGATACGCAGTATTTT. The variable domain in full, with the rest retrieved from reference TRBV7-2 and TRBJ2-3, is GAGVSQSPSNKVTEKGKDVELRCDPISGHTALYWYRQSLGQGLEFLIYFQGNSAPDKSGLPSDRFSAERTGGSVSTLTIQRTQQEDSAVYLCASSLFFLRADTQYFGPGTRLTVL.